This T cell receptor (beta chain) originates from a study of blood T cell repertoires in COVID-19. CDR1 is SGHTS, CDR2 YDEGEE, per germline. Trimming cost V 3 bases and J 3 bases, with 15 bases left between them. This CDR3 is 15 amino acids long. This clone occurred a few times. Clones were read by immunoSEQ multiplex PCR, and TCRdb kept only the in-frame ones, dropping some. The profile shows about 35,000 clones, 83% of them singletons. This clonotype originated in a man aged 45-65 years with acute or convalescent COVID-19. Material for sequencing was peripheral blood. This chain joins TRBV5-8 and TRBJ1-1; TRBD1 is a possible D gene (5 bases). The CDR3 reads CASSSGEWGDTEAFF. DNA for the CDR3: TGTGCCAGCAGCTCAGGAGAGTGGGGCGACACTGAAGCTTTCTTT.